The 21 T cell receptor beta chains reported below all come from one sample, sequenced in a study of T cell responses to AZD1222 COVID-19 vaccine. Some clones are missing from TCRdb's copy, which holds only in-frame ones; the method was immunoSEQ multiplex PCR. The sample yields about 63,000 clones, about 85% seen once. This material consisted of peripheral blood, taken on day 0 of AZD1222 vaccination. The receptors come from an adult in good health.

V gene TRBV27 combines with J gene TRBJ1-1; D is perhaps TRBD1 (5 bases). Germline CDR1 is MNHEY and CDR2 is SMNVEV (reference sequence). The length of the CDR3 is 13 residues. The germline V and J ends were trimmed by 6 bases and 11 bases, with 19 bases remaining between them. The chain's CDR3 is CASSLVWPGAAFF. CDR3 bases: TGTGCCAGCAGCCTTGTGTGGCCCGGGGCCGCTTTCTTT.

This chain connects TRBV10-3 to TRBJ2-4, with TRBD1 matching 8 bases. The CDR3 is 16 residues long. Germline CDR1 and CDR2: ENHRY and SYGVKD. J gave up 1 base and V 3 bases, and 5 bases lay outside the gene matches. The CDR3 bases are TGTGCCATCAGTGAACCCCCAGGGGGCGCCAAAAACATTCAGTACTTC. Its translation is CAISEPPGGAKNIQYF.

The chain has TRBV27 and TRBJ1-1; 7 positions match TRBD1. The junction had 6 bases not matched to a gene; V was cut back by 8 bases and J by 0 bases. The CDR3 extends over 14 amino acids. Germline loops: CDR1 MNHEY, CDR2 SMNVEV (reference sequence). DNA of the CDR3: TGTGCCAGCGCCGAACAGGGGATGAACACTGAAGCTTTCTTT. It codes for CASAEQGMNTEAFF.

CDR3 residues: CASSQYPQGAREQYF. The CDR3 bases are TGTGCCAGCAGCCAATATCCACAGGGGGCTCGTGAGCAGTACTTC. This chain joins TRBV3-1 (or the pseudogene TRBV3-2) and TRBJ2-7, with TRBD1 matching 9 bases. J was trimmed by 7 bases and V by 2 bases; bases with no gene match: 9. The CDR3 spans 15 residues. The germline V gene has CDR1 LGHDT and CDR2 YNNKEL (reference sequence).

This clone was seen a few times. Other DNA sequences in the same sample also yield this CDR3. The chain has TRBV18 and TRBJ2-3, with 11 positions matching TRBD2. Germline V gene sequence: CDR1 KGHSH, CDR2 LQKENI. J lost 0 bases, V lost 3 bases, and 2 bases had no gene match. CDR3 size: 16 residues. For the CDR3, the DNA is TGTGCCAGCTCACCCCTAGCGGGGGGTAGCACAGATACGCAGTATTTT. Translation gives CASSPLAGGSTDTQYF. Together with reference TRBV18 and TRBJ2-3, the CDR3 gives the full variable domain: NAGVMQNPRHLVRRRGQEARLRCSPMKGHSHVYWYRQLPEEGLKFMVYLQKENIIDESGMPKERFSAEFPKEGPSILRIQQVVRGDSAAYFCASSPLAGGSTDTQYFGPGTRLTVL.

The V call is TRBV3-1 (or the pseudogene TRBV3-2), the J call TRBJ2-2, with TRBD1 matching 9 bases. The germline gives CDR1 LGHDT, CDR2 YNNKEL (reference sequence). CDR3 length: 18 amino acids. Germline trimming cut 1 base from V and 0 bases from J; bases unmatched to any gene: 6. For the CDR3, the DNA is TGTGCCAGCAGCCAAGGGGCCGGGACAGGGTCGAACACCGGGGAGCTGTTTTTT. Translating gives CASSQGAGTGSNTGELFF.

This chain links TRBV28 with TRBJ2-1; 9 nucleotides agree with TRBD1. This CDR3 is built from 16 residues. Germline CDR1 and CDR2: MDHEN and SYDVKM. Trimming removed 5 bases from V and 7 bases from J; junction bases left unmatched: 12. CDR3 DNA: TGTGCCAGCAGTCCATCCGGGACAGGGTTGGGAAATGAGCAGTTCTTC. Translation: CASSPSGTGLGNEQFF.

V is TRBV3-1 (or the pseudogene TRBV3-2) and J is TRBJ1-3, with D possibly being TRBD1 (5 bases). CDR3 length equals 15 residues. V lost 1 base, J lost 3 bases, and 10 bases lay in between. Germline V gives CDR1 LGHDT, CDR2 YNNKEL (reference sequence). The CDR3 DNA follows: TGTGCCAGCAGCCAAGTACCAGGGAGTGGAAACACCATATATTTT. This sequence encodes CASSQVPGSGNTIYF.

The chain has TRBV7-9 and TRBJ1-2; D gene unclear. Germline loops: CDR1 SEHNR, CDR2 FQNEAQ (reference sequence). V gave up 1 base and J gave up 8 bases, with 5 bases separating them. The length of the CDR3 is 11 residues. CDR3 coding DNA: TGTGCCAGCAGCTTAGGGAACGGCTACACCTTC. Its translation is CASSLGNGYTF.

The gene calls are TRBV14 and TRBJ2-7, with D tentatively TRBD1 (6 bases). CDR3 length: 16 amino acids. Trimming removed 1 base from V and 3 bases from J, with 16 bases in between. In germline, CDR1 is SGHDN, CDR2 FVKESK. The CDR3, as DNA: TGTGCCAGCAGCCAAGTCGCCGCAGGGGCGGGCTACGAGCAGTACTTC. Translating gives CASSQVAAGAGYEQYF. Combining the CDR3 with reference TRBV14 and TRBJ2-7 gives the whole variable domain EAGVTQFPSHSVIEKGQTVTLRCDPISGHDNLYWYRRVMGKEIKFLLHFVKESKQDESGMPNNRFLAERTGGTYSTLKVQPAELEDSGVYFCASSQVAAGAGYEQYFGPGTRLTVT.

The CDR3 bases are TGTGCCAGCAGCGTAGCGGCGGACCCCACCTACGAGCAGTACTTC. As protein: CASSVAADPTYEQYF. This chain links TRBV9 with TRBJ2-7, with no clear D. The CDR3 loop spans 15 amino acids. Trimming took off 0 bases at V and 2 bases at J, with 12 bases between the two ends. Germline-derived CDR1 and CDR2 are SGDLS and YYNGEE.

The chain links TRBV3-1 (or the pseudogene TRBV3-2) to TRBJ1-2; D is perhaps TRBD1 (5 bases). This CDR3 contains 12 residues. Germline V lookup: CDR1 LGHDT, CDR2 YNNKEL (reference sequence). V was clipped by 3 bases and J by 8 bases, with 10 bases between them. In DNA, the CDR3 is TGTGCCAGCAGCCACAGGGTGTTAGGCTACACCTTC. This translates into CASSHRVLGYTF.

The J gene is TRBJ2-3, the V gene TRBV7-3; D is unresolved. Deletions cut 1 base from V and 12 bases from J, with 11 bases between. The CDR3 is 12 residues long. CDR1 is SGHTA and CDR2 is FQGTGA in the germline V gene. The CDR3 DNA follows: TGTGCCAGCAGCTTAAGTCCGGGCCTTCAGTATTTT. Its protein is CASSLSPGLQYF.

The gene calls are TRBV6-5 and TRBJ1-2, with D possibly matching TRBD1 (6 bases). The CDR3 spans 12 residues. The germline CDR1 and CDR2 sequences are MNHEY and SVGAGI. Trimming removed 7 bases from V and 7 bases from J, with 13 bases in between. The CDR3 is CASNGGPLGYTF. DNA for the CDR3: TGTGCCAGCAATGGGGGGCCTCTTGGCTACACCTTC.

This clone was recorded a few times. The V call is TRBV6-5, the J call TRBJ1-2, with TRBD1 identical over 7 bases. The CDR3 spans 14 residues. J was trimmed by 4 bases and V by 8 bases; bases with no gene match: 10. Germline lookup yields CDR1 MNHEY and CDR2 SVGAGI. This chain's CDR3 is CASGQDRTIYGYTF. The CDR3 DNA reads as TGTGCCAGCGGACAGGACAGAACCATCTATGGCTACACCTTC.

This clone was observed a few times. This specimen includes other DNA sequences encoding the same CDR3. The chain is built from TRBV7-2 and TRBJ1-2; 7 nucleotides line up with TRBD1. Germline assignment: CDR1 SGHTA and CDR2 FQGNSA. The ends lost 2 bases at V and 1 base at J; junction bases unmatched: 4. The CDR3 has 15 residues. CDR3: CASSLPGGINYGYTF. Written as DNA, the CDR3 is TGTGCCAGCAGCTTACCAGGGGGGATTAACTATGGCTACACCTTC.

This clone appeared once. The chain combines TRBV25-1 with TRBJ1-2; D might be TRBD1 (6 bases). Trimming removed 5 bases from V and 6 bases from J, with 16 bases in between. The germline CDR1 and CDR2 sequences are MGHDK and SYGVNS. The CDR3 contains 14 residues. The CDR3 DNA is TGTGCCAGCAGTCCCTACAGGGAGAGGGATGGCTACACCTTC. Its translation is CASSPYRERDGYTF.

This chain links TRBV7-2 with TRBJ1-6; 9 bases are shared with TRBD1. V was pared by 5 bases and J by 7 bases, with 12 bases of the junction left unmatched. The germline V gene encodes CDR1 SGHTA and CDR2 FQGNSA. The CDR3 contains 17 residues. The CDR3 DNA sequence: TGTGCCAGCAGCGTAAATTCCGGGACAGGGTGGAATTCACCCCTCCACTTT. Translating gives CASSVNSGTGWNSPLHF. The full variable domain, rest sourced from reference TRBV7-2 and TRBJ1-6, is GAGVSQSPSNKVTEKGKDVELRCDPISGHTALYWYRQSLGQGLEFLIYFQGNSAPDKSGLPSDRFSAERTGGSVSTLTIQRTQQEDSAVYLCASSVNSGTGWNSPLHFGNGTRLTVT.

The V call is TRBV19, the J call TRBJ2-6; TRBD1 aligns across 7 bases. This CDR3 comprises 16 residues. V trimming: 7 bases; J trimming: 0 bases; junction bases outside the gene matches: 6. Germline V gene data show CDR1 as LNHDA and CDR2 as SQIVND (reference sequence). CDR3 sequence: CASTVTGVSGANVLTF. The CDR3, as DNA: TGTGCCAGTACCGTCACAGGGGTCTCTGGGGCCAACGTCCTGACTTTC.

The chain employs TRBV7-8 and TRBJ2-3; the match to TRBD2 covers 9 bases. There are 16 residues in the CDR3. V lost 2 bases to trimming and J lost 1 base; unmatched junction nucleotides: 4. The V gene's germline CDR1 is SGHVS and CDR2 FQNEAQ. The CDR3 here is CASSLRASGGTDTQYF. CDR3 bases: TGTGCCAGCAGCTTAAGGGCTAGCGGGGGCACAGATACGCAGTATTTT.

The chain has TRBV7-6 and TRBJ2-2; the D is unclear. CDR3 length: 13 amino acids. In germline, CDR1 is SGHVS, CDR2 FNYEAQ. The V and J ends lost 1 base and 5 bases respectively, with 5 bases between them. CDR3: CASSLDWTGELFF. The CDR3 nucleotides read TGTGCCAGCAGCTTAGACTGGACCGGGGAGCTGTTTTTT.